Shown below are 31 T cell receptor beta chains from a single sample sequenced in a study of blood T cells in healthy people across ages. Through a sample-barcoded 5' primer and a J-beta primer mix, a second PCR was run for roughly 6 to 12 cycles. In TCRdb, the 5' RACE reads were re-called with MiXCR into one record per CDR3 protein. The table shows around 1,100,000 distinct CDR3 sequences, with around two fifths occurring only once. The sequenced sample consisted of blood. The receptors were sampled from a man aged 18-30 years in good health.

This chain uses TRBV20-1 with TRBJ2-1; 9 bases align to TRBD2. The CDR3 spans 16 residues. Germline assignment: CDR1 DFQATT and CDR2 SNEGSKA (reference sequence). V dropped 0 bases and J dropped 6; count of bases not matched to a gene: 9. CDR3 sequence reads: CSARDVAGALLNEQFF. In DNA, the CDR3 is TGCAGTGCTAGAGACGTAGCGGGGGCCCTTCTCAATGAGCAGTTCTTC.

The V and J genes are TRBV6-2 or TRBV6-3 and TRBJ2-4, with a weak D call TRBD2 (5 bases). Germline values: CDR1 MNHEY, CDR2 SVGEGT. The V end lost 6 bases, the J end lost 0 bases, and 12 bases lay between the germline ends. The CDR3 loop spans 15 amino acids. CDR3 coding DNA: TGTGCCAGCAGCCGGACTCCGCTAGCCAAAAACATTCAGTACTTC. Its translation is CASSRTPLAKNIQYF.

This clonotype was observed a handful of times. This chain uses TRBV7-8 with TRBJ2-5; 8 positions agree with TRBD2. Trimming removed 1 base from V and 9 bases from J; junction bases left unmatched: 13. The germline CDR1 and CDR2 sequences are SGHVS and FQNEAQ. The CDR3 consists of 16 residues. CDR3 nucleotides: TGTGCCAGCAGCTTAGTTAGGACTAGCAGCTCCCCCTCCCAGTACTTC. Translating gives CASSLVRTSSSPSQYF.

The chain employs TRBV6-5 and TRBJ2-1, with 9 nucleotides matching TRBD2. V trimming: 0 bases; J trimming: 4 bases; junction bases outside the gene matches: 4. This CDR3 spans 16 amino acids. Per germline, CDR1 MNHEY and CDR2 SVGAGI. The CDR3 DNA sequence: TGTGCCAGCAGTTACTCCGGGCGGGGGGGTTACAATGAGCAGTTCTTC. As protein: CASSYSGRGGYNEQFF.

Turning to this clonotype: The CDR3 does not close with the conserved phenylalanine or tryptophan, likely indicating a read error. This chain's CDR3 is CASSQFTGSEAFL. For the CDR3, the DNA is TGTGCCAGCAGCCAGTTCACGGGCTCGGAAGCTTTCCTT. The V call is TRBV14, the J call TRBJ1-1; D not certain. V shed 3 bases and J shed 8 bases, with 13 bases lying between them. Germline V gene data show CDR1 as SGHDN and CDR2 as FVKESK. CDR3 size: 13 residues.

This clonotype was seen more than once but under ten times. CDR3 sequence: CAIGHGEEGYTF. For the CDR3, the DNA is TGTGCCATCGGGCACGGGGAGGAGGGCTACACCTTC. The chain employs TRBV25-1 and TRBJ1-2; D is uncertain. Germline V gene data show CDR1 as MGHDK and CDR2 as SYGVNS. The length of the CDR3 is 12 residues. V gave up 10 bases and J gave up 8 bases, with 17 bases separating them.

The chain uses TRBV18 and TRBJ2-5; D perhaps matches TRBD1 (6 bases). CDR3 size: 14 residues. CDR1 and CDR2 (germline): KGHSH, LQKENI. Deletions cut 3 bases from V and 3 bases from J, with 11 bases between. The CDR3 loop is CASSPSPGEETQYF. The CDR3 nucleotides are TGTGCCAGCTCACCTTCCCCAGGGGAAGAGACCCAGTACTTC.

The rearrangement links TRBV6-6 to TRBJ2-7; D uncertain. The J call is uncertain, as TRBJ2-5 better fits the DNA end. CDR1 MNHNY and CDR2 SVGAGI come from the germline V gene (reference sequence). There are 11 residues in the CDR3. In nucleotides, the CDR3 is TGTGCCAGCAGTTACGTCCAGACCCAGTACTTC. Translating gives CASSYVQTQYF.

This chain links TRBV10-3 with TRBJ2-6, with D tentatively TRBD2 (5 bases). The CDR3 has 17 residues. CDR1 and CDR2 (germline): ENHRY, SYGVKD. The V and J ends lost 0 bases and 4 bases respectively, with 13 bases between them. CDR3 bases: TGTGCCATCAGTGAGTCACTAGAAAACTCCGGGGCCAACGTCCTGACTTTC. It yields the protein CAISESLENSGANVLTF.

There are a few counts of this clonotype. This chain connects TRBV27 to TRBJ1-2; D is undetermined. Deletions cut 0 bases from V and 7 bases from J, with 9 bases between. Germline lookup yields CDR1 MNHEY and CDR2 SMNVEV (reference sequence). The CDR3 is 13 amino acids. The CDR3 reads CASSLSKQVGYTF. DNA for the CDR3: TGTGCCAGCAGTTTATCGAAGCAGGTTGGCTACACCTTC.

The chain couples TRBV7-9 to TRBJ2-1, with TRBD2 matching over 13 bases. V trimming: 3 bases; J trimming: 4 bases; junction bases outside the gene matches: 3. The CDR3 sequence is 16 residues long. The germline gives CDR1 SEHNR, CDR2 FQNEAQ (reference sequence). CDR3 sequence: CASSFQGLAGYNEQFF. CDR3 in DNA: TGTGCCAGCAGCTTCCAGGGACTAGCGGGATACAATGAGCAGTTCTTC.

DNA of the CDR3: TGTGCCATCAGTAAAACTGGCGGGGGAACCTCTAGCACAGATACGCAGTATTTT. Translation: CAISKTGGGTSSTDTQYF. V usage is TRBV10-3 and J usage is TRBJ2-3, with 7 bases matching TRBD2. Looked up from germline, CDR1 is ENHRY and CDR2 is SYGVKD. CDR3 length: 18 amino acids. The V gene end was trimmed by 5 bases and the J gene end by 0 bases; junction bases not matched to a gene: 14.

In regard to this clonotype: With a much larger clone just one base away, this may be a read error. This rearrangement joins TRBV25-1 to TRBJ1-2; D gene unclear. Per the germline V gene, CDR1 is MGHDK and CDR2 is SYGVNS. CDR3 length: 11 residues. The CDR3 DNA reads TGTGCCAGCAATGAAGCTTGGGGCTACACCTTC. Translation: CASNEAWGYTF.

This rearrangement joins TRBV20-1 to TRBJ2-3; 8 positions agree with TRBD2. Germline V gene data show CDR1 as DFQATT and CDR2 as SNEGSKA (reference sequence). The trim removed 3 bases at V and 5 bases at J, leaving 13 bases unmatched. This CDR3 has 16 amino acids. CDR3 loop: CSASDRDGGGIDTQYF. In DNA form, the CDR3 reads TGCAGTGCTAGTGATAGGGACGGGGGGGGAATAGATACGCAGTATTTT.

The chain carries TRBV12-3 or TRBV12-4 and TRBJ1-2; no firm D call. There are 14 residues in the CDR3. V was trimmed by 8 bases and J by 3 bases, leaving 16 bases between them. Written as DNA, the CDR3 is TGTGCCAGCGCCCCTAAGGCGGGCGACTATGGCTACACCTTC. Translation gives CASAPKAGDYGYTF.

CDR3 sequence reads: CASSYSAVPSRELFF. The CDR3 region has the DNA TGTGCCAGCAGTTACTCCGCGGTGCCGTCTCGGGAACTGTTTTTT. The J gene is TRBJ1-4, the V gene TRBV6-5; D not certain. This CDR3 contains 15 residues. Germline values: CDR1 MNHEY, CDR2 SVGAGI. V lost 0 bases and J 12 bases, leaving 17 bases between the germline ends.

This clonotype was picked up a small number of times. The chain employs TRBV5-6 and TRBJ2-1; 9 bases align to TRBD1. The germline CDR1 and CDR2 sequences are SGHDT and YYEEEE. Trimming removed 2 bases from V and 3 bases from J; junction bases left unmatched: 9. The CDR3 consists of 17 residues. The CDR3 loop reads CASSFSHRDRDYNEQFF. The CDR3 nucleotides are TGTGCCAGCAGCTTCAGTCATCGGGACAGGGACTACAATGAGCAGTTCTTC.

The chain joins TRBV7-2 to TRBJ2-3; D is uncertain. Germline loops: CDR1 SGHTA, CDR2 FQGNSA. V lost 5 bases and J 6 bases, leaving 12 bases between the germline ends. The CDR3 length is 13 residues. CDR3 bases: TGTGCCAGCAGCCCTTGGACCGACGATACGCAGTATTTT. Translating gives CASSPWTDDTQYF. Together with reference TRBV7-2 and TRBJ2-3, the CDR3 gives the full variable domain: GAGVSQSPSNKVTEKGKDVELRCDPISGHTALYWYRQSLGQGLEFLIYFQGNSAPDKSGLPSDRFSAERTGGSVSTLTIQRTQQEDSAVYLCASSPWTDDTQYFGPGTRLTVL.

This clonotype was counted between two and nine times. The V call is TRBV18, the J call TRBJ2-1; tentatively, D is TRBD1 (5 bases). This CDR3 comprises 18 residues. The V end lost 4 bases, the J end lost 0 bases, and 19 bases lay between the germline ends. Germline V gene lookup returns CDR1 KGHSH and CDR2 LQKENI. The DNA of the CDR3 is TGTGCCAGCTCACTCAATGTCAGGGAAGGTAGCTCCTACAATGAGCAGTTCTTC. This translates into CASSLNVREGSSYNEQFF.

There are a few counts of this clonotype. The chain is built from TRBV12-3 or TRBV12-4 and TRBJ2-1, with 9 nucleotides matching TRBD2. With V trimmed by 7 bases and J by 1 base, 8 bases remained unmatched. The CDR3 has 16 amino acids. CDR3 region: CASNDPSGASYNEQFF. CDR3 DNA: TGTGCCAGCAACGATCCTAGCGGGGCATCCTACAATGAGCAGTTCTTC.

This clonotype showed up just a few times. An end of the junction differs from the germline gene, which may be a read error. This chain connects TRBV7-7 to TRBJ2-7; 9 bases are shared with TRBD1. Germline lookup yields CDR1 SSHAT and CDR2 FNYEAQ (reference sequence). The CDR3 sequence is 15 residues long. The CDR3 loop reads CASSLAQGTGYEQYF. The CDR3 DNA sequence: TGTGCTAGCAGCTTAGCGCAAGGGACAGGGTACGAGCAGTACTTC.

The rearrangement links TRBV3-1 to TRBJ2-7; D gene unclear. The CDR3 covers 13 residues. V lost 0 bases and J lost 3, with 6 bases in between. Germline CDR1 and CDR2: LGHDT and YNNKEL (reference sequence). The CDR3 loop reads CASSQDPIYEQYF. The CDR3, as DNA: TGTGCCAGCAGCCAAGATCCTATCTACGAGCAGTACTTC.

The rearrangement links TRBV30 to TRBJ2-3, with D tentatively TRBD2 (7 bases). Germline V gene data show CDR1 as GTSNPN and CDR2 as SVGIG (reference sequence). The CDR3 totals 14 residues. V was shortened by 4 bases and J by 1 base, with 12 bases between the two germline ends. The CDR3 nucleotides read TGTGCCTGGACCGGCGGGGGCGGCACAGATACGCAGTATTTT. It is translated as CAWTGGGGTDTQYF.

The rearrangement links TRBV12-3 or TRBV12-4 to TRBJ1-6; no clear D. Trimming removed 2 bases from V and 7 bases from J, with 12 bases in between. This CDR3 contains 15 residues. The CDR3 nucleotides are TGTGCCAGCAGTTTATCATCGGGAGGGAATTCACCCCTCCACTTT. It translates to CASSLSSGGNSPLHF.

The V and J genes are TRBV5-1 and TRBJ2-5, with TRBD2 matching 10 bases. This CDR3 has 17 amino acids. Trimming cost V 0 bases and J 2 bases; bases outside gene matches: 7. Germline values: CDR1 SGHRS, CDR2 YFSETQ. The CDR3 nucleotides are TGCGCCAGCAGCTTGGCCCGGACTAGCGGCAAACAAGAGACCCAGTACTTC. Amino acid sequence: CASSLARTSGKQETQYF. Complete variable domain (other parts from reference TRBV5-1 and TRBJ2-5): KAGVTQTPRYLIKTRGQQVTLSCSPISGHRSVSWYQQTPGQGLQFLFEYFSETQRNKGNFPGRFSGRQFSNSRSEMNVSTLELGDSALYLCASSLARTSGKQETQYFGPGTRLLVL.

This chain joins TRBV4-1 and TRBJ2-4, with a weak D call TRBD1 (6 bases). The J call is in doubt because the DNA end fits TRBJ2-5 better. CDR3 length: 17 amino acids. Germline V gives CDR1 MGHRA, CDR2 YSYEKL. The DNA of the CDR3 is TGCGCCAGCAGCCAAGATGTTGGTGTTACAGGGAAAGAGACCCAGTACTTC. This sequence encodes CASSQDVGVTGKETQYF.

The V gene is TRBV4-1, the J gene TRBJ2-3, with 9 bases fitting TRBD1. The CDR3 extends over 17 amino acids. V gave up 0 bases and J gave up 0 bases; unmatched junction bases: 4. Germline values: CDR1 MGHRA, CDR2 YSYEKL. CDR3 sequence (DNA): TGCGCCAGCAGCCAAGATTTCGGGACAGGGAGCACAGATACGCAGTATTTT. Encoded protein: CASSQDFGTGSTDTQYF.

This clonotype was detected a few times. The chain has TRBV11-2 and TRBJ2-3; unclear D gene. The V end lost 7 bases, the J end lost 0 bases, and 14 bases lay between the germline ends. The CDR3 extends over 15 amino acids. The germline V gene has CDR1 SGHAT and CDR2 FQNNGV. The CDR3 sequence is CASTPARFSTDTQYF. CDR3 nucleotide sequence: TGTGCCAGCACCCCGGCGCGCTTTAGCACAGATACGCAGTATTTT.

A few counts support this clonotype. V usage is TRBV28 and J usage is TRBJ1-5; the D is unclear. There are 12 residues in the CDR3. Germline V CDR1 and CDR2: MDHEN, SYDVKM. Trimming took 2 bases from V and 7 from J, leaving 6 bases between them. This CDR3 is CASSLVAQPQHF. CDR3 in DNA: TGTGCCAGCAGTTTAGTGGCCCAGCCCCAGCATTTT.

The CDR3 loop is CSAMSNRGVPDTQYF. DNA of the CDR3: TGCAGTGCCATGAGTAACCGGGGCGTCCCAGATACGCAGTATTTT. The chain uses TRBV20-1 and TRBJ2-3; either TRBD1 or TRBD2 may fit D (5 bases each). This CDR3 spans 15 amino acids. The germline V gene encodes CDR1 DFQATT and CDR2 SNEGSKA (reference sequence). The V gene lost 6 bases and the J gene lost 4 bases, with 20 bases spanning the gap.

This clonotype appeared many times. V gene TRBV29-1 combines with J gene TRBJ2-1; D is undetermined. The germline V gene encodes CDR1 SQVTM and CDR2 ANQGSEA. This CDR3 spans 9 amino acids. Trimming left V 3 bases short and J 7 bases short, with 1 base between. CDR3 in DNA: TGCAGCGTTGATAATGAGCAGTTCTTC. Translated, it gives CSVDNEQFF.